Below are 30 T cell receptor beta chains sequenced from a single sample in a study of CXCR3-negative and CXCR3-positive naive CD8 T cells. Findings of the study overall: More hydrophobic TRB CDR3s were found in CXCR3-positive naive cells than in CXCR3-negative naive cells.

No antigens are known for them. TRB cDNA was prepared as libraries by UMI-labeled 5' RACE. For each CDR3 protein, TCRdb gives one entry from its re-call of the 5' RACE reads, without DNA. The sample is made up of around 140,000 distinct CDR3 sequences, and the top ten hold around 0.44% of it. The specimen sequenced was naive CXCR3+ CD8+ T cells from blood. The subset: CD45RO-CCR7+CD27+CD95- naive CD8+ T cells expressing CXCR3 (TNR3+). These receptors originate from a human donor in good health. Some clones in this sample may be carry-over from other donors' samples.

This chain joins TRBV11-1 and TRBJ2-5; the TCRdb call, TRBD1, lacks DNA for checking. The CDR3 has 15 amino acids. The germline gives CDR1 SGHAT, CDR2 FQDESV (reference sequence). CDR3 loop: CASSLADRTPETQYF.

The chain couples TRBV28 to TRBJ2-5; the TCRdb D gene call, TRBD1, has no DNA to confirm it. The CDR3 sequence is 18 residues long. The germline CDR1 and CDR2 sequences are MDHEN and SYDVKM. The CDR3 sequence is CASSFVSVRGHQWETQYF.

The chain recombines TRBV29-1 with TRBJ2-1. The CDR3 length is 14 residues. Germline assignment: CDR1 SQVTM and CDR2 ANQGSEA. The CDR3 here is CSVESLATYNEQLF.

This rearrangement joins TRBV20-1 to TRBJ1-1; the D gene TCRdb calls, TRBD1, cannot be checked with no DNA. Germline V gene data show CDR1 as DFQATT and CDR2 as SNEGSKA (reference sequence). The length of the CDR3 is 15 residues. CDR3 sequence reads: CSARGGRAADTEAFF.

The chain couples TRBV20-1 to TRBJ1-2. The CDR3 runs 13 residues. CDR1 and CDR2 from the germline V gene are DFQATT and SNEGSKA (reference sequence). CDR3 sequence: CSARDTEPWGYTF.

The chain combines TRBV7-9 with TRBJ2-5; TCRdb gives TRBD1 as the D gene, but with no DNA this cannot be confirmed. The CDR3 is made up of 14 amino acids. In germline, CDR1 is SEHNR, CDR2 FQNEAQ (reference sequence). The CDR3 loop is CASSLDTNQETQYF. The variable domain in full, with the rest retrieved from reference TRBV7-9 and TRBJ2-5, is DTGVSQNPRHKITKRGQNVTFRCDPISEHNRLYWYRQTLGQGPEFLTYFQNEAQLEKSRLLSDRFSAERPKGSFSTLEIQRTEQGDSAMYLCASSLDTNQETQYFGPGTRLLVL.

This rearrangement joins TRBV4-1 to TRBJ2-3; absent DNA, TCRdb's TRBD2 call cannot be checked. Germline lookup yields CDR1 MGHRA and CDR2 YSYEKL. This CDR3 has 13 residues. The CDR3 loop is CASSPAGADTQYF.

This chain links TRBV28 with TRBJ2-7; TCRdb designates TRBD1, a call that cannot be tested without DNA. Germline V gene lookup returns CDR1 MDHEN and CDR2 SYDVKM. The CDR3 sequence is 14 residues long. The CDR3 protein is CASSLGEGVSEQYF.

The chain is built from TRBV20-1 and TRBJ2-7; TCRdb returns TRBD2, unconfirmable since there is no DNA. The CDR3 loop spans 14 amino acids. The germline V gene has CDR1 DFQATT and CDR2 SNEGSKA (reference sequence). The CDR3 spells CSARDLGLGYEQYF.

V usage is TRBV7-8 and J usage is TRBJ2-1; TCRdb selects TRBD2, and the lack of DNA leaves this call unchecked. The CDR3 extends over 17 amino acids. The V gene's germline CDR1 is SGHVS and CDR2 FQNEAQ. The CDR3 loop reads CASSLALGLAAPTQQFF.

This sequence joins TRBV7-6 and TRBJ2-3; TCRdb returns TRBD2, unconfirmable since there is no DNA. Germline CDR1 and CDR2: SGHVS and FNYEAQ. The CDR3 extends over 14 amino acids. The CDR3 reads CASSATSGVDTQYF.

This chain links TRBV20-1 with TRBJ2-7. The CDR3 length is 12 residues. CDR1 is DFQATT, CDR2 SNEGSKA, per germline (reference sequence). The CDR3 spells CSARAPLYEQYF.

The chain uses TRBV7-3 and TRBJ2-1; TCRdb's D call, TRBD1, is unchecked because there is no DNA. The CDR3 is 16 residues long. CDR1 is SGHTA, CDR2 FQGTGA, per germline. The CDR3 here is CASSSIQGANYNEQFF.

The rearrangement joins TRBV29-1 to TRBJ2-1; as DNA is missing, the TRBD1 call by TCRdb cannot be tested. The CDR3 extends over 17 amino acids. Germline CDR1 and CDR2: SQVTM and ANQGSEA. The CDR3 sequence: CSTVGTEFHPNYNEQFF.

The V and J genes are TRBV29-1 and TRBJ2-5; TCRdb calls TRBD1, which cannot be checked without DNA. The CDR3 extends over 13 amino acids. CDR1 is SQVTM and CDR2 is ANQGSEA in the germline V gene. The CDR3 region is CSVVSGGGETQYF. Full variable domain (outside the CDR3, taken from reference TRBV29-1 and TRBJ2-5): SAVISQKPSRDICQRGTSLTIQCQVDSQVTMMFWYRQQPGQSLTLIATANQGSEATYESGFVIDKFPISRPNLTFSTLTVSNMSPEDSSIYLCSVVSGGGETQYFGPGTRLLVL.

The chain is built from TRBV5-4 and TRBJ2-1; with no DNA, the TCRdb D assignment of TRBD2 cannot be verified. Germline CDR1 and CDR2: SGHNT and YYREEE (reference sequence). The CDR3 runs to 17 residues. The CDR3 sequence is CASSLAPAGGTYNEQFF.

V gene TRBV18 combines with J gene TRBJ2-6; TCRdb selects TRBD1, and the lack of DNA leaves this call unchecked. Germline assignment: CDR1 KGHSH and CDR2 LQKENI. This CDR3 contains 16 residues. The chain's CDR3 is CASSPPPGRGANVLTF. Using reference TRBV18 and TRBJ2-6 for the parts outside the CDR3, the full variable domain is NAGVMQNPRHLVRRRGQEARLRCSPMKGHSHVYWYRQLPEEGLKFMVYLQKENIIDESGMPKERFSAEFPKEGPSILRIQQVVRGDSAAYFCASSPPPGRGANVLTFGAGSRLTVL.

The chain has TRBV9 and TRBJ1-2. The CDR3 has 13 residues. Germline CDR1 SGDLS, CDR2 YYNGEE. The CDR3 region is CASSETPNYGYTF.

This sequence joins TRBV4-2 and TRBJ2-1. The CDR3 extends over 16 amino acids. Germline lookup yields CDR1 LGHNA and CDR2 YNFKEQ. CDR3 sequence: CASSQDLGGSYNEQFF.

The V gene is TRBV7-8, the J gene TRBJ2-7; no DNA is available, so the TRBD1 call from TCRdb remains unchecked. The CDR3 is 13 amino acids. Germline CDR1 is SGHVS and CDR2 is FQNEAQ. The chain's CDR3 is CASSYGQNYEQYF.

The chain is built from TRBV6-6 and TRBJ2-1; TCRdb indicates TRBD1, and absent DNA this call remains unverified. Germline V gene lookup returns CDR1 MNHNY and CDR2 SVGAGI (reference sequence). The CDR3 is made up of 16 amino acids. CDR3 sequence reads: CASSYNRVPAYNEQFF.

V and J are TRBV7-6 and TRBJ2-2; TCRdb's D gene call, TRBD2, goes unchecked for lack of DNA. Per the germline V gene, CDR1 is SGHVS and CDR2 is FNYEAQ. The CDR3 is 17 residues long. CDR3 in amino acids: CASSLVGGLVVTGELFF.

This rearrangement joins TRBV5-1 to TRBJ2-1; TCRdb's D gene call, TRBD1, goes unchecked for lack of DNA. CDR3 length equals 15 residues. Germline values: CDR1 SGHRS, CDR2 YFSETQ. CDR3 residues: CASSFWAGEGNEQFF.

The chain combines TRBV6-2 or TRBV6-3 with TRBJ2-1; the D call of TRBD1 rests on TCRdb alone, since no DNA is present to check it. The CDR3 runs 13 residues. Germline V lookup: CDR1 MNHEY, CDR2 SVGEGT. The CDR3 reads CASSYTGRYEQFF.

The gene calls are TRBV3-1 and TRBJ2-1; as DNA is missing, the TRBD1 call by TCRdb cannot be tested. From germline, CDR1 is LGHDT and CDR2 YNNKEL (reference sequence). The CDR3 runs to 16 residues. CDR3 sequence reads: CASSQDISGGPNEQFF.

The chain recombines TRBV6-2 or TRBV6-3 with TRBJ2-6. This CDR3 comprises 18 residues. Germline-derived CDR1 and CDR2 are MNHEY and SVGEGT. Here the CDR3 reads CASSYVGANSAGANVLTF.

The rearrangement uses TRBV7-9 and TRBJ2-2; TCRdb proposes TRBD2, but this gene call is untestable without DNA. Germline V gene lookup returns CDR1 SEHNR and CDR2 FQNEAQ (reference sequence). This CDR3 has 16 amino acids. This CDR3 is CASSSLRGGSTGELFF.

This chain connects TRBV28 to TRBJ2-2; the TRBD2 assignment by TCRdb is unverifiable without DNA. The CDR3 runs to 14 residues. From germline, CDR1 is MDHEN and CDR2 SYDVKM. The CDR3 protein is CASSLKGFTGELFF. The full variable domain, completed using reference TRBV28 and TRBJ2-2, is DVKVTQSSRYLVKRTGEKVFLECVQDMDHENMFWYRQDPGLGLRLIYFSYDVKMKEKGDIPEGYSVSREKKERFSLILESASTNQTSMYLCASSLKGFTGELFFGEGSRLTVL.

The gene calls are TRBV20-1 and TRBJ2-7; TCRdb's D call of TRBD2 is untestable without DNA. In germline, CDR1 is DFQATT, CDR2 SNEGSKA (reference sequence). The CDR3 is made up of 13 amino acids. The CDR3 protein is CSARDWRSSGQYF.

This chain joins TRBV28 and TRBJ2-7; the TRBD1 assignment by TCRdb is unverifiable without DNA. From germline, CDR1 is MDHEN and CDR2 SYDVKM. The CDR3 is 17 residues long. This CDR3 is CASSLFEGWGQPYEQYF.